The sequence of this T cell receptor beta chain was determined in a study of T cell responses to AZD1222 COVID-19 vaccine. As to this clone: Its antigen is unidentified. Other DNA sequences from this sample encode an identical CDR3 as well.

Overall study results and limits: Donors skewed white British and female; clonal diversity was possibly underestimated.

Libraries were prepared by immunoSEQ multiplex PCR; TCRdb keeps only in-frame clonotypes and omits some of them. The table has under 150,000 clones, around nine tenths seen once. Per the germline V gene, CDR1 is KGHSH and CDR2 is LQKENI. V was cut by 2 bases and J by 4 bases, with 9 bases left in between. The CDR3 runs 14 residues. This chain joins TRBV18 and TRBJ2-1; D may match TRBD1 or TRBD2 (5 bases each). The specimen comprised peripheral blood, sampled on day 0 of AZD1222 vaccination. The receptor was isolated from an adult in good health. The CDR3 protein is CASSPGTPYNEQFF. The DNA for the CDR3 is TGTGCCAGCTCACCAGGGACGCCTTACAATGAGCAGTTCTTC.